The 6 T cell receptor beta chains presented below share a single source sample, sequenced in a study of T cells in Graves' hyperthyroidism and ophthalmopathy. RNA transcripts gave rise to amplified TCR beta CDR3 regions. First-round RT-PCR of the TCR CDR3 relied on the HTBI primer set. Via MiXCR, TCRdb re-called the multiplex PCR reads, giving one row per CDR3 protein. The sample has 300,000 to 400,000 distinct CDR3 sequences, about 21% seen once. The sequenced sample consisted of blood. The receptors were gathered from a woman between 50 and 59 years old with Graves' hyperthyroidism.

This clonotype was recorded a few times. The chain has TRBV19 and TRBJ1-1; unclear D gene. Germline CDR1 reads LNHDA; CDR2 reads SQIVND (reference sequence). CDR3 length equals 15 residues. V gave up 9 bases and J gave up 6 bases, with 23 bases separating them. This CDR3 is CARRRATRSSPEAFF. The CDR3 DNA follows: TGTGCCAGGAGGCGGGCCACCCGCTCCTCCCCTGAAGCTTTCTTT.

This clonotype was counted a few times. The chain is built from TRBV6-2 or TRBV6-3 and TRBJ1-5; TRBD1 is a possible D gene (5 bases). Trimming removed 5 bases at V and 7 bases at J, with 18 bases between. The CDR3 is 15 amino acids. CDR1 is MNHEY, CDR2 SVGEGT, per germline. The CDR3 loop reads CASSTGTAEGQPQHF. The CDR3 DNA reads as TGTGCCAGCAGTACCGGGACGGCGGAGGGGCAGCCCCAGCATTTT.

This clonotype was detected ten times or more. This chain links TRBV5-1 with TRBJ1-1; no reliable D call. The germline gives CDR1 SGHRS, CDR2 YFSETQ. The CDR3 loop spans 13 amino acids. Deletions cut 1 base from V and 6 bases from J, with 10 bases between. The chain's CDR3 is CASSLPGSPEAFF. The CDR3 region has the DNA TGCGCCAGCAGCTTGCCCGGCAGTCCTGAAGCTTTCTTT.

The rearrangement uses TRBV18 and TRBJ1-1; D might be TRBD1 (5 bases). Germline CDR1 KGHSH, CDR2 LQKENI. This CDR3 region has 16 residues. V shed 3 bases and J shed 1 base, with 15 bases lying between them. The CDR3 loop is CASSPLTGEWNTEAFF. In DNA, the CDR3 is TGTGCCAGCTCACCTTTAACGGGGGAGTGGAACACTGAAGCTTTCTTT.

The chain has TRBV24-1 and TRBJ2-1; D possibly corresponds to TRBD2 (6 bases). The CDR3 consists of 16 residues. Trimming shortened V by 4 bases and J by 4 bases, and 16 bases separated the two germline ends. In germline, CDR1 is KGHDR, CDR2 SFDVKD. This chain's CDR3 is CATSDALGTHYNEQFF. CDR3 nucleotides: TGTGCCACCAGTGACGCGCTCGGGACTCATTACAATGAGCAGTTCTTC.

The J gene is TRBJ1-6, the V gene TRBV25-1; a possible D gene is TRBD1 (5 bases). V lost 3 bases, J lost 0 bases, and 15 bases lay in between. CDR1 is MGHDK, CDR2 SYGVNS, per germline. This CDR3 has 18 residues. CDR3 protein: CASSDGLWGSSYNSPLHF. The DNA of the CDR3 is TGTGCCAGCAGTGACGGGCTTTGGGGGAGCTCCTATAATTCACCCCTCCACTTT.